The clone carrying this T cell receptor beta chain was seen a few times. The antigen is undetermined. This specimen belongs to a study of cytomegalovirus exposure and HLA in healthy donors. The wider study: From about 179 million T cells, an earlier analysis saw roughly 100 million unique TCR beta sequences. Study-level points and caveats: V- and J-gene trimming in TCR beta was tied to a missense DCLRE1C variant by an analysis performed later.

The CDR3 totals 16 residues. J lost 4 bases, V lost 3 bases, and 7 bases had no gene match. Germline lookup yields CDR1 LNHNV and CDR2 YYDKDF (reference sequence). The PCR was carried out with 60 Vbeta primers and 13 Jbeta primers. This table comes from immunoSEQ multiplex PCR, and its TCRdb copy is limited to in-frame clones, with some not included. The table records some 200,000 clones, 65% to 80% of them present only once. The sequencing sample was made of PBMCs. The source of this sequence is a man aged 50-59 years in good health and CMV-seronegative. The chain joins TRBV15 to TRBJ1-5, with 9 bases identical to TRBD1. The CDR3 sequence is CATSRRGQGNNQPQHF. The DNA for the CDR3 is TGTGCCACCAGCAGGAGGGGACAGGGCAATAATCAGCCCCAGCATTTT.